Below, one T cell receptor (beta chain) is given with its context. Its antigen is currently not known. Within one base of it there is no much larger clone, and no base qualities were kept. The library was prepared using 5' RACE. Sequencing used an Illumina HiSeq 2500. A second roughly 7 to 12 cycle PCR used a sample-barcoded 5' primer and a J-beta primer mix. A unique molecular identifier was introduced onto each TCR beta cDNA molecule by a template-switch 5' adaptor carrying 12 random nucleotides. At least 2.5 million CDR3-containing paired-end reads were obtained from each sample. First-strand cDNA was synthesized from all RNA with the Mint cDNA synthesis kit, primed by a TRBC-specific oligonucleotide. Following uracil-DNA glycosylase treatment, all cDNA underwent a first 18-cycle PCR with the universal primers M1SS and BC2_uni_R. On the authors' methods: For normalization, 1 million high-quality reads, each with a distinct molecular identifier, were randomly selected from each sample. Instead of being binned into consensus sequences, reads that shared molecular identifiers were thrown out. CDR3 identification, clonotype clustering and error correction used MiTCR with a Q25 quality threshold and the strictest error-elimination algorithm. A nonparametric unseen species model using Euler transformation provided a lower-bound estimate of total TCR beta diversity. Using fastp at Q25 and MiXCR, TCRdb reprocessed the public reads and kept productive beta chains. Every entry covers one CDR3 protein and lists the most common genes and DNA from its rows. The V and J calls follow TCRdb's processing rather than the paper's. This sample has about 1.4 million distinct CDR3 sequences in its table, and roughly 64% of those were observed once. The ten top clones hold more than 6% of the sample.

This record comes from a study of blood T cells in healthy people across ages (dated by TCRdb to about 2015). About the investigation overall: Template switching captured roughly one uniquely barcoded TCR beta cDNA molecule per two T cells in model experiments. Two additional independent replicas of 1 million unique cDNA reads from the same blood draw were analyzed for two donors (one aged 18 to 29 and one aged 80 or older). Donors were grouped into four age groups: young (average roughly 17 years), middle-aged (approximately 41), aged (over 55) and long-lived (about 90). To avoid experimental bias, donors of different ages were randomly spread across the sequencing lanes. Using deep sequencing normalized with unique cDNA molecular identifiers, the study measured how TCR beta repertoire diversity changes with age. Study-level results and caveats: Compared with the aged group, the long-lived group had more naive CD4+ T cells, fewer expanded clones and increased TCR diversity, suggesting age selection. A strong correlation was found between observed TCR beta diversity and the percentage of naive T cells measured by flow cytometry. Total diversity estimates from one million sequenced T cells were considered lower bounds and underestimates. Observed TCR beta diversity per million T cells fell roughly linearly with age, and a significant reduction was already apparent by age around 36. Because donor CMV infection status was unknown, age-related changes in expanded clonotypes were potentially confounded. Because profiling used bulk unsorted PBMCs, naive and antigen-experienced compartments could not be compared conclusively.

The donors were around 39 Caucasian individuals from Russia, aged 6 to 90 years, who were systemically healthy. Around 10 milliliters of peripheral blood were drawn from each donor into EDTA-treated Vacutainer tubes. Ficoll-Paque density-gradient centrifugation was used to isolate PBMCs, with at least 6.5 million per sample. Total RNA, at least 6 micrograms per sample, was extracted from PBMCs with Trizol reagent. For every donor, an aliquot of PBMCs went through flow cytometry to measure the percentages of naive CD45RAhigh/CD27high T cells. V loses 8 bases at its end and J loses 3 bases; junction bases beyond the gene matches: 3. The germline V gene (reference sequence) specifies MNHEY as CDR1 and SMNVEV as CDR2. Spanning cysteine to phenylalanine, the CDR3 consists of 14 amino acids. CDR3 DNA only is kept here, 42 bases in frame from base 1.

The chain employs TRBV27 and TRBJ2-7; TRBD2 lines up with 14 middle nucleotides. The sample taken for sequencing was blood. The sequence came from a man younger than 30 in good health. The CDR3 in this case is CASCGLAGGYEQYF. In nucleotides, the sequence is TGTGCCAGCTGCGGACTAGCGGGAGGCTACGAGCAGTACTTC.